The 24 T cell receptor beta chains in this list originate from one sample, sequenced in a study of cytomegalovirus exposure and HLA in healthy donors. Primers for the PCR totalled 60 Vbeta and 13 Jbeta. TCRdb keeps only in-frame clones here, not all; method: immunoSEQ multiplex PCR. The sample has around 150,000 clones. Sequenced input: PBMCs. The receptors were gathered from a woman aged 55 to 70 in good health and CMV-seronegative.

About this clone: This sample includes further DNA sequences coding for the same CDR3. CDR3 sequence (DNA): TGCGCCAGCAGCTTGGTTGCGGGAGAAGAGACCCAGTACTTC. Its protein product is CASSLVAGEETQYF. The genes are TRBV5-1 and TRBJ2-5; 7 nucleotides line up with TRBD2. CDR3 length equals 14 residues. The germline gives CDR1 SGHRS, CDR2 YFSETQ. With 0 bases clipped from V and 3 bases from J, the junction kept 2 bases outside the gene matches.

The chain joins TRBV9 to TRBJ1-1; no clear D gene. This CDR3 comprises 13 residues. CDR1 is SGDLS and CDR2 is YYNGEE in the germline V gene. Trimming took 2 bases from V and 4 from J, leaving 9 bases between them. The CDR3 coding sequence is TGTGCCAGCAGCGTTACGACGGGCACTGAAGCTTTCTTT. The encoded protein is CASSVTTGTEAFF.

This rearrangement joins TRBV20-1 to TRBJ2-3; no firm D call. Germline values: CDR1 DFQATT, CDR2 SNEGSKA (reference sequence). V lost 7 bases and J lost 6, with 11 bases in between. CDR3 size: 11 residues. CDR3 nucleotide sequence: TGCAGTGTTTCCTTAGCTGATACGCAGTATTTT. Translating gives CSVSLADTQYF.

The chain carries TRBV15 and TRBJ2-1; 11 bases are shared with TRBD2. CDR1 is LNHNV and CDR2 is YYDKDF in the germline V gene (reference sequence). J was trimmed by 5 bases and V by 1 base; bases with no gene match: 4. CDR3 size: 16 residues. The CDR3 DNA sequence: TGTGCCACCAGCAGAGCCAGACTAGCGGGGAACAATGAGCAGTTCTTC. Translating it yields CATSRARLAGNNEQFF.

The V call is TRBV27, the J call TRBJ1-3; D is possibly TRBD1 (5 bases). V was clipped by 7 bases and J by 2 bases, with 18 bases between them. The germline V gene encodes CDR1 MNHEY and CDR2 SMNVEV (reference sequence). The CDR3 spans 16 residues. The CDR3 is CASKERTGGAGNTIYF. The CDR3 coding sequence is TGTGCCAGCAAGGAACGAACAGGTGGAGCTGGAAACACCATATATTTT.

The gene calls are TRBV7-9 and TRBJ1-1; unclear D gene. Germline loops: CDR1 SEHNR, CDR2 FQNEAQ (reference sequence). The CDR3 extends over 13 amino acids. The V end lost 5 bases, the J end lost 4 bases, and 11 bases lay between the germline ends. Written as DNA, the CDR3 is TGTGCCAGCAGCCCTCGGGGAGGCACTGAAGCTTTCTTT. Its translation: CASSPRGGTEAFF.

The chain has TRBV2 and TRBJ1-6, with D maybe TRBD1 (6 bases). CDR3 length: 14 amino acids. V gave up 9 bases and J gave up 5 bases, with 14 bases separating them. The germline CDR1 and CDR2 sequences are SNHLY and FYNNEI. The CDR3 sequence is CASALGANNSPLHF. The CDR3 coding sequence is TGTGCCAGTGCCCTGGGGGCCAATAATTCACCCCTCCACTTT. Full variable domain (outside the CDR3, taken from reference TRBV2 and TRBJ1-6): EPEVTQTPSHQVTQMGQEVILRCVPISNHLYFYWYRQILGQKVEFLVSFYNNEISEKSEIFDDQFSVERPDGSNFTLKIRSTKLEDSAMYFCASALGANNSPLHFGNGTRLTVT.

The chain couples TRBV9 to TRBJ2-3; D not certain. V gave up 3 bases and J gave up 0 bases, with 11 bases separating them. From germline, CDR1 is SGDLS and CDR2 YYNGEE. The CDR3 runs to 15 residues. The CDR3 bases are TGTGCCAGCAGCGAAGGCGGTACTAGCACAGATACGCAGTATTTT. This translates into CASSEGGTSTDTQYF.

The rearrangement links TRBV5-1 to TRBJ1-4; 7 nucleotides align to TRBD1. The ends lost 4 bases at V and 0 bases at J; junction bases unmatched: 18. The CDR3 contains 20 residues. The germline gives CDR1 SGHRS, CDR2 YFSETQ. The CDR3 sequence is CASSLGQASWGIATNEKLFF. The CDR3, as DNA: TGCGCCAGCAGCCTCGGACAGGCTTCTTGGGGGATTGCAACTAATGAAAAACTGTTTTTT.

The chain links TRBV19 to TRBJ2-7, with a weak D call TRBD1 (5 bases). V was clipped by 6 bases and J by 1 base, with 22 bases between them. Germline CDR1 and CDR2: LNHDA and SQIVND (reference sequence). The CDR3 is made up of 17 amino acids. The CDR3 sequence is CASSLEGAEKGSYEQYF. DNA for the CDR3: TGTGCCAGTAGCCTTGAAGGGGCAGAGAAAGGTTCCTACGAGCAGTACTTC. The complete variable domain, with remaining parts taken from reference TRBV19 and TRBJ2-7, reads DGGITQSPKYLFRKEGQNVTLSCEQNLNHDAMYWYRQDPGQGLRLIYYSQIVNDFQKGDIAEGYSVSREKKESFPLTVTSAQKNPTAFYLCASSLEGAEKGSYEQYFGPGTRLTVT.

The chain combines TRBV25-1 with TRBJ1-3, with no clear D. Per germline, CDR1 MGHDK and CDR2 SYGVNS. With 4 bases removed from V and 2 bases from J, the gap between germline ends came to 12 bases. The CDR3 runs to 15 residues. CDR3 in DNA: TGTGCCAGCAGTGCCCCGGGAATGGCTGGAAACACCATATATTTT. Amino acids: CASSAPGMAGNTIYF.

This sequence joins TRBV10-3 and TRBJ2-7; 7 bases fit TRBD1. CDR1 and CDR2 (germline): ENHRY, SYGVKD. This CDR3 comprises 14 residues. With V trimmed by 4 bases and J by 2 bases, 5 bases remained unmatched. The CDR3: CAISVGQLTYEQYF. CDR3 bases: TGTGCCATCAGTGTGGGACAGTTAACCTACGAGCAGTACTTC.

The rearrangement links TRBV2 to TRBJ1-1, with 9 bases aligning to TRBD1. The CDR3 has 13 amino acids. V dropped 4 bases and J dropped 4; count of bases not matched to a gene: 1. CDR1 is SNHLY and CDR2 is FYNNEI in the germline V gene. The CDR3 loop reads CASSADRGTEAFF. The CDR3 DNA sequence: TGTGCCAGCAGTGCGGACAGGGGCACTGAAGCTTTCTTT.

V gene TRBV9 combines with J gene TRBJ2-1, with D perhaps matching TRBD1 (6 bases). Germline lookup yields CDR1 SGDLS and CDR2 YYNGEE. The CDR3 consists of 15 residues. V lost 3 bases and J 5 bases, leaving 15 bases between the germline ends. The CDR3 sequence: CASSASGTTNNEQFF. CDR3 nucleotides: TGTGCCAGCAGCGCCTCCGGGACAACAAACAATGAGCAGTTCTTC.

CDR3: CASGLALTSISTDTQYF. The CDR3 region has the DNA TGTGCTAGTGGTTTGGCCCTAACTAGTATTAGCACAGATACGCAGTATTTT. The chain couples TRBV12-5 to TRBJ2-3; D is perhaps TRBD2 (5 bases). The CDR3 covers 17 residues. CDR1 and CDR2 (germline): LGHNT, FRNRAP. Trimming removed 1 base at V and 0 bases at J, with 14 bases between.

The J gene is TRBJ1-5, the V gene TRBV6-5; D uncertain. The CDR3 is 14 residues long. V dropped 6 bases and J dropped 1 base, with 10 bases sitting between them. Germline values: CDR1 MNHEY, CDR2 SVGAGI. The CDR3 region is CASRERHSNQPQHF. CDR3 sequence (DNA): TGTGCCAGCAGGGAACGACACAGCAATCAGCCCCAGCATTTT.

The genes are TRBV6-6 and TRBJ2-5; 8 positions match TRBD1. The ends lost 7 bases at V and 8 bases at J; junction bases unmatched: 18. The germline V gene encodes CDR1 MNHNY and CDR2 SVGAGI (reference sequence). The CDR3 covers 16 residues. CDR3 in DNA: TGTGCCAGCATCCCCAAGCCGGGGACAGGTGGTGAAACCCAGTACTTC. It translates to CASIPKPGTGGETQYF.

V usage is TRBV7-9 and J usage is TRBJ2-7; 9 bases map to TRBD2. The CDR3 sequence is 15 residues long. V shed 5 bases and J 5 bases; nucleotides not matched to a gene: 10. Germline V gene lookup returns CDR1 SEHNR and CDR2 FQNEAQ (reference sequence). CDR3 residues: CASSPEVAGDHEQYF. The CDR3 bases are TGTGCCAGCAGCCCGGAGGTAGCGGGAGACCACGAGCAGTACTTC.

This chain links TRBV7-2 with TRBJ1-2; D is possibly TRBD1 (5 bases). With 3 bases removed from V and 8 bases from J, the gap between germline ends came to 16 bases. Germline V gives CDR1 SGHTA, CDR2 FQGNSA. The CDR3 is 14 residues long. The CDR3 spells CASSLNRGGGGYTF. CDR3 bases: TGTGCCAGCAGCTTGAATCGGGGGGGTGGCGGCTACACCTTC. Combining the CDR3 with reference TRBV7-2 and TRBJ1-2 gives the whole variable domain GAGVSQSPSNKVTEKGKDVELRCDPISGHTALYWYRQSLGQGLEFLIYFQGNSAPDKSGLPSDRFSAERTGGSVSTLTIQRTQQEDSAVYLCASSLNRGGGGYTFGSGTRLTVV.

The V and J genes are TRBV7-9 and TRBJ2-6; tentative D call: TRBD2 (6 bases). The CDR3 consists of 19 residues. The germline V and J ends were trimmed by 3 bases and 3 bases, with 21 bases remaining between them. Germline V gene data show CDR1 as SEHNR and CDR2 as FQNEAQ (reference sequence). The CDR3 bases are TGTGCCAGCAGCTTTCCCCCGGAGGGTTTTAAGGGTGGGGCCAACGTCCTGACTTTC. Translated, it gives CASSFPPEGFKGGANVLTF.

The chain couples TRBV6-5 to TRBJ2-3; maybe TRBD1 (6 bases). Germline V CDR1 and CDR2: MNHEY, SVGAGI. Trimming removed 1 base at V and 5 bases at J, with 16 bases between. This CDR3 comprises 16 residues. This CDR3 is CASSYYRTLGGDTQYF. In DNA, the CDR3 is TGTGCCAGCAGTTACTACCGGACACTAGGGGGAGATACGCAGTATTTT.

V is TRBV5-1 and J is TRBJ2-3, with 9 nucleotides matching TRBD2. This CDR3 has 18 residues. CDR1 and CDR2 from the germline V gene are SGHRS and YFSETQ. With 1 base clipped from V and 0 bases from J, the junction kept 9 bases outside the gene matches. CDR3 nucleotides: TGCGCCAGCAGCTTGCCTATACTAGCGGGTCTTAGCACAGATACGCAGTATTTT. Encoded protein: CASSLPILAGLSTDTQYF.

The V and J genes are TRBV7-2 and TRBJ2-5, with a possible D match to TRBD1 (5 bases). The CDR3 runs 14 residues. With 5 bases removed from V and 2 bases from J, the gap between germline ends came to 12 bases. CDR1 and CDR2 from the germline V gene are SGHTA and FQGNSA. The CDR3 DNA reads TGTGCCAGCAGCCCAGGACAAAGACAAGAGACCCAGTACTTC. It codes for CASSPGQRQETQYF.

The gene calls are TRBV28 and TRBJ1-2, with a weak D call TRBD1 (5 bases). Per germline, CDR1 MDHEN and CDR2 SYDVKM. There are 13 residues in the CDR3. Trimming removed 7 bases from V and 7 bases from J, with 16 bases in between. The CDR3: CASTSGAGTGYTF. CDR3 bases: TGTGCCAGCACTTCCGGCGCGGGGACTGGCTACACCTTC.